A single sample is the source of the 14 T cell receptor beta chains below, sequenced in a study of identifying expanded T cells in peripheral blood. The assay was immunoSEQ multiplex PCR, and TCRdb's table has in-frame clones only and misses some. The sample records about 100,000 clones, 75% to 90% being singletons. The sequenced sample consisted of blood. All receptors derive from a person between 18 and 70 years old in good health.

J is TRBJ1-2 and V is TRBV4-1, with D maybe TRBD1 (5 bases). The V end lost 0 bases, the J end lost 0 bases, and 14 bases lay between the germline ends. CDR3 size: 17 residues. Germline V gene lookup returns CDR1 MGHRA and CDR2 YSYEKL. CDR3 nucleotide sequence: TGCGCCAGCAGCCAAGAGGTGAGGGGACTAGCTAACTATGGCTACACCTTC. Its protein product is CASSQEVRGLANYGYTF.

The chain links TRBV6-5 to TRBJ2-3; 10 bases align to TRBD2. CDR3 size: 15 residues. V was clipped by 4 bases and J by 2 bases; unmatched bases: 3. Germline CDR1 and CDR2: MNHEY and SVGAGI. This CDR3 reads CASSSTSGSTDTQYF. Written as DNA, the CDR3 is TGTGCCAGCAGTTCGACTAGCGGGTCCACAGATACGCAGTATTTT.

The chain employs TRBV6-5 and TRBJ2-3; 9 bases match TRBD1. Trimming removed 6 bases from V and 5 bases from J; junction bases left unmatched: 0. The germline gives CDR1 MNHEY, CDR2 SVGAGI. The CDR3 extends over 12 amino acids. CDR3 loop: CASRGQGDTQYF. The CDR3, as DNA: TGTGCCAGCAGGGGACAGGGAGATACGCAGTATTTT.

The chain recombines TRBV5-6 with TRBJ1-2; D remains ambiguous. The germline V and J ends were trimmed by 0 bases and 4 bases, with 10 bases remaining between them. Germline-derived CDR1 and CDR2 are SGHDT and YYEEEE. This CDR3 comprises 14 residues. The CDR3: CASSLVAGTYGYTF. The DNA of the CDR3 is TGTGCCAGCAGCTTGGTGGCAGGAACCTATGGCTACACCTTC.

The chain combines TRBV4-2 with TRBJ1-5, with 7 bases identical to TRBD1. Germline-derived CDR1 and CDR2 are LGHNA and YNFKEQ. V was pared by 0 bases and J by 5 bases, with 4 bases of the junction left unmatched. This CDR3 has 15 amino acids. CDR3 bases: TGTGCCAGCAGCCAAGATTTCGGACAGGATCAGCCCCAGCATTTT. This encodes CASSQDFGQDQPQHF.

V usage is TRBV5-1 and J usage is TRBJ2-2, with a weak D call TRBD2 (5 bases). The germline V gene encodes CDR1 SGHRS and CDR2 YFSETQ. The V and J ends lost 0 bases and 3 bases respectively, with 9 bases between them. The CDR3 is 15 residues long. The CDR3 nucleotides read TGCGCCAGCAGCTTGGTTCCGGGGTACACCGGGGAGCTGTTTTTT. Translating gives CASSLVPGYTGELFF.

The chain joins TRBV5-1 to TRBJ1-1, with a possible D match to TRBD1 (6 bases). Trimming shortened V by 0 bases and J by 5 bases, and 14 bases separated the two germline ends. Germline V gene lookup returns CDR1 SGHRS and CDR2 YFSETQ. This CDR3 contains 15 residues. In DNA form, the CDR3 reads TGCGCCAGCAGCTTGGGTCCGGGGGCCATAACTGAAGCTTTCTTT. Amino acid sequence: CASSLGPGAITEAFF.

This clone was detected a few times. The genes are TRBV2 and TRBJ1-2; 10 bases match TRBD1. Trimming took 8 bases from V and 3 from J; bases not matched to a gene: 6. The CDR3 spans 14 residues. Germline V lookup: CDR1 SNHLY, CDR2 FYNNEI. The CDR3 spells CASCWTGGDYGYTF. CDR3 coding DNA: TGTGCCAGCTGCTGGACAGGGGGGGACTATGGCTACACCTTC. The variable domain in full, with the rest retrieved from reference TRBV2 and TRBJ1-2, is EPEVTQTPSHQVTQMGQEVILRCVPISNHLYFYWYRQILGQKVEFLVSFYNNEISEKSEIFDDQFSVERPDGSNFTLKIRSTKLEDSAMYFCASCWTGGDYGYTFGSGTRLTVV.

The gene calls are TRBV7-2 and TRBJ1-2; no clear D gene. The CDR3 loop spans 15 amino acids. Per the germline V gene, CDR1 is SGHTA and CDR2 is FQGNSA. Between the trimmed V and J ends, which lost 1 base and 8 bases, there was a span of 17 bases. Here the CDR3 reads CASSLESSGAEGYTF. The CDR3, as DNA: TGTGCCAGCAGCTTAGAGTCCTCGGGTGCGGAGGGCTACACCTTC.

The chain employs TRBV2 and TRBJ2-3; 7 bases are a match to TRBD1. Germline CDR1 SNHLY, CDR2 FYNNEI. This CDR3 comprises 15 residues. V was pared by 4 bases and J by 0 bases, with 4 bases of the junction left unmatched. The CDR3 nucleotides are TGTGCCAGCAGTGTCGACAGGGAAAGCACAGATACGCAGTATTTT. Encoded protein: CASSVDRESTDTQYF.

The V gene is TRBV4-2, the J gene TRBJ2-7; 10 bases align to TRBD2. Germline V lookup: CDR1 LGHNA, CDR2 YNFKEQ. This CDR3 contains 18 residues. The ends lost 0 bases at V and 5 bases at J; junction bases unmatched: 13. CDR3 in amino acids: CASSQDGTGSGGSDEQYF. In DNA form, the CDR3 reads TGTGCCAGCAGCCAAGACGGGACAGGTAGCGGGGGGAGTGACGAGCAGTACTTC.

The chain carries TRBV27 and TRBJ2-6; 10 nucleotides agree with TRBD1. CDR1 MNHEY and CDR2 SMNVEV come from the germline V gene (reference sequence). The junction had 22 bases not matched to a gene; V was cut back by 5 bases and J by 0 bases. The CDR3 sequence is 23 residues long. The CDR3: CASSRSGTGALQHRHSGANVLTF. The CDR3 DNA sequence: TGTGCCAGCAGTCGCTCCGGGACAGGGGCCTTACAACACCGGCACTCTGGGGCCAACGTCCTGACTTTC.

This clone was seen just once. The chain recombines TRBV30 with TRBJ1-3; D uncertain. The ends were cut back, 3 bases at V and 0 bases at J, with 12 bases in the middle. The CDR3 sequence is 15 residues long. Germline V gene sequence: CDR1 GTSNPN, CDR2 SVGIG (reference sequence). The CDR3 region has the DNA TGTGCCTGGAGCCTTAAGATCTCCTCTGGAAACACCATATATTTT. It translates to CAWSLKISSGNTIYF.

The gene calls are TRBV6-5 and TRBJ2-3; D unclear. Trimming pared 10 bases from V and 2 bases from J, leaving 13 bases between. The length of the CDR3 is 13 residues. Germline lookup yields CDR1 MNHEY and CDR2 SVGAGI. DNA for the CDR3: TGTGCCACAGTCGGCATCCTCACAGATACGCAGTATTTT. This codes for CATVGILTDTQYF.